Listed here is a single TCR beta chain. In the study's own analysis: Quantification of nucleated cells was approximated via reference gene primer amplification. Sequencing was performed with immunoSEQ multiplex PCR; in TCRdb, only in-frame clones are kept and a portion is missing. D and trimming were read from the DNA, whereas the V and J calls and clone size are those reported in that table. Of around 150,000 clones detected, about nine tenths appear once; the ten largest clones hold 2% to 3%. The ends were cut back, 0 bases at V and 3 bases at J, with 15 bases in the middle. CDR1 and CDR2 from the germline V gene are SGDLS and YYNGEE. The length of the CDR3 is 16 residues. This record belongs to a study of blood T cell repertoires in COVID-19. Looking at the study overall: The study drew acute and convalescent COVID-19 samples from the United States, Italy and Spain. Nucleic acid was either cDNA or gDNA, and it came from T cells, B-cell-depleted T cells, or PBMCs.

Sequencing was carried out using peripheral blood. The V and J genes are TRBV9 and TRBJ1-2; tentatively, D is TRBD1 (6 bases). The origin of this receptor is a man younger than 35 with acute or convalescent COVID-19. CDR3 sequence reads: CASSVGPEGVDYGYTF. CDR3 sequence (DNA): TGTGCCAGCAGCGTAGGACCTGAGGGGGTTGACTATGGCTACACCTTC. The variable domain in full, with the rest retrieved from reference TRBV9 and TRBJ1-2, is DSGVTQTPKHLITATGQRVTLRCSPRSGDLSVYWYQQSLDQGLQFLIQYYNGEERAKGNILERFSAQQFPDLHSELNLSSLELGDSALYFCASSVGPEGVDYGYTFGSGTRLTVV.